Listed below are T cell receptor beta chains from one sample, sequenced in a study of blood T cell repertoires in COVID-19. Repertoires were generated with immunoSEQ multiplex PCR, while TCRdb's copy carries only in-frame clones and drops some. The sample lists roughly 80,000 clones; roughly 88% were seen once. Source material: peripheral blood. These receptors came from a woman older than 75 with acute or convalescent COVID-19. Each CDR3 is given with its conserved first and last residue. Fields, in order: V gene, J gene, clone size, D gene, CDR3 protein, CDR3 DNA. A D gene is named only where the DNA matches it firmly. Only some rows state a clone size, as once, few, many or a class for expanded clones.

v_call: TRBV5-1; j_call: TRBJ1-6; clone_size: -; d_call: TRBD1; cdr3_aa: CASSSGTGVSPLHF; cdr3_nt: TGCGCCAGCAGCTCCGGGACAGGGGTTTCACCCCTCCACTTT
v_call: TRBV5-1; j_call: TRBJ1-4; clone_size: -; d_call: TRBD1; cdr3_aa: CASSPGQSSGGEKLFF; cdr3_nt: TGCGCCAGCAGCCCGGGACAGTCATCCGGGGGTGAAAAACTGTTTTTT
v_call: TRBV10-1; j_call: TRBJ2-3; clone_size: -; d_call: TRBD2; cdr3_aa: CASSLLAGVDTQYF; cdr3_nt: TGCGCCAGCAGCCTACTAGCGGGAGTCGATACGCAGTATTTT
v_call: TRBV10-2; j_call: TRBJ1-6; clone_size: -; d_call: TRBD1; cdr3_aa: CASRVRGQNSPLHF; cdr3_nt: TGCGCCAGCAGAGTCAGGGGGCAAAATTCACCCCTCCACTTT
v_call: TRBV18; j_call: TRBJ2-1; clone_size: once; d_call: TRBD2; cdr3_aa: CASSPPGGGGREQFF; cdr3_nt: TGTGCCAGCTCACCACCGGGCGGGGGAGGACGTGAGCAGTTCTTC
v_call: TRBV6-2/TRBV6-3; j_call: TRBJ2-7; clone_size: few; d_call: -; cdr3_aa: CASSYPHTGLKAYEQYF; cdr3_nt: TGTGCCAGCAGTTACCCCCACACGGGACTCAAAGCCTACGAGCAGTACTTC
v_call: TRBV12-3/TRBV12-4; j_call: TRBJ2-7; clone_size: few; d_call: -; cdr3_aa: CASSLGQSYEQYF; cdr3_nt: TGTGCCAGCAGTTTAGGACAGTCCTACGAGCAGTACTTC
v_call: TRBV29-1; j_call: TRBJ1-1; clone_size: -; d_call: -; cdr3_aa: CSVAWASEAFF; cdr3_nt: TGCAGCGTTGCCTGGGCTTCTGAAGCTTTCTTT
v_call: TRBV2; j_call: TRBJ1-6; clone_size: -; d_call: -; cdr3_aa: CASRVTGLWDNSPLHF; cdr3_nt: TGTGCCAGCAGAGTTACAGGGCTTTGGGATAATTCACCCCTCCACTTT
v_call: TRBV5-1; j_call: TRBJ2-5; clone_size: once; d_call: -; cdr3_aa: CASRVGELQETQYF; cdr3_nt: TGCGCCAGCAGGGTCGGGGAGTTACAAGAGACCCAGTACTTC
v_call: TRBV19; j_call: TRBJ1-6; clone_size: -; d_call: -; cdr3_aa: CASSIQTGIEGNSPLHF; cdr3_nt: TGTGCCAGTAGTATACAAACAGGGATTGAGGGTAATTCACCCCTCCACTTT
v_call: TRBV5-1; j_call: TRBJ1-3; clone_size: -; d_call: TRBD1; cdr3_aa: CASSLEGAWSGNTIYF; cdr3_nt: TGCGCCAGCAGCTTGGAGGGGGCATGGTCTGGAAACACCATATATTTT
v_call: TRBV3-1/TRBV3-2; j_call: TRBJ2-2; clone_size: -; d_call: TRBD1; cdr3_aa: CASSPQGALSGELFF; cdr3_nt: TGTGCCAGCAGCCCCCAGGGGGCGCTTTCCGGGGAGCTGTTTTTT
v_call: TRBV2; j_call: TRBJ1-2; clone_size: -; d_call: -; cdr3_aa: CASHIGTGYGYTF; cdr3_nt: TGTGCCAGCCATATCGGAACAGGTTATGGCTACACCTTC
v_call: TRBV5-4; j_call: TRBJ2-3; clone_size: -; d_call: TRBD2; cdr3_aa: CASSLTSGGLDTQYF; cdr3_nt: TGTGCCAGCAGCTTGACTAGCGGGGGTTTAGATACGCAGTATTTT
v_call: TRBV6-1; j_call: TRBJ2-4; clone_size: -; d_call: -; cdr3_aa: CASSERERAKNIQYF; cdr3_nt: TGTGCCAGCAGTGAAAGGGAGAGGGCCAAAAACATTCAGTACTTC
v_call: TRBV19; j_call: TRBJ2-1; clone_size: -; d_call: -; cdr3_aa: CAVISGSYNEQFF; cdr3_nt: TGTGCCGTAATAAGCGGTTCCTACAATGAGCAGTTCTTC
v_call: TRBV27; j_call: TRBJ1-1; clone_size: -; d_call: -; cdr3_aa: CASRTGRGGEAFF; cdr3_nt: TGTGCCAGCAGAACAGGGCGCGGGGGGGAAGCTTTCTTT
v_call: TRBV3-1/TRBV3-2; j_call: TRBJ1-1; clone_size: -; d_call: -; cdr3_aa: CASSPQSRGGPEAFF; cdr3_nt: TGTGCCAGCAGCCCGCAAAGCCGGGGGGGCCCTGAAGCTTTCTTT
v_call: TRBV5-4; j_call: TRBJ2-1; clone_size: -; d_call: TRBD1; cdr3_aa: CASSPELSRDRGLYNEQFF; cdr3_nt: TGTGCCAGCAGCCCAGAACTGTCCCGGGACAGGGGGCTATACAATGAGCAGTTCTTC
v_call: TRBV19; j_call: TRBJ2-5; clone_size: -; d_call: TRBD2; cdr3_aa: CASRLAGEAETQYF; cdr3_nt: TGTGCCAGCAGACTAGCGGGAGAGGCGGAGACCCAGTACTTC
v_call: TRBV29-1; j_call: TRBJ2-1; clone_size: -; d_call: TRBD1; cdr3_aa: CSGRGQGVGEQFF; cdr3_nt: TGCAGCGGACGGGGACAGGGAGTAGGGGAGCAGTTCTTC
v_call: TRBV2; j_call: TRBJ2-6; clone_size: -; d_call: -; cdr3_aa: CASSVGGLDNVLTF; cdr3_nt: TGTGCCAGCAGTGTGGGGGGGCTAGACAACGTCCTGACTTTC
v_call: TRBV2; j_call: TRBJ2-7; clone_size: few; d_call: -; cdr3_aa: CASSDQDKAYEQYF; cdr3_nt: TGTGCCAGCAGTGACCAGGACAAAGCCTACGAGCAGTACTTC
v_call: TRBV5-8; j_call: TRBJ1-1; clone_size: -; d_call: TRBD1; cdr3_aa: CASSQWTGMNTEAFF; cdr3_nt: TGTGCCAGCAGCCAGTGGACAGGGATGAACACTGAAGCTTTCTTT